This TCR beta chain emerged from a study of cytomegalovirus exposure and HLA in healthy donors. Everyone who donated was a healthy bone marrow donor. Points from the study as a whole: Later analysis suggested links between common viral pathogens and several top significant clusters.

Primers for the PCR totalled 60 Vbeta and 13 Jbeta. Repertoires were generated with immunoSEQ multiplex PCR, while TCRdb's copy carries only in-frame clones and drops some. The repertoire includes 150,000 to 200,000 clones, around 79% of them detected once, and around 1.5% sits in the top ten. This CDR3 spans 19 amino acids. After removal of 6 bases from V and 3 bases from J, the junction contained 20 bases not matched to a gene. The germline V gene encodes CDR1 LNHDA and CDR2 SQIVND (reference sequence). On this clone: Its target is not known.

The sequence derives from a woman aged 45-65 years in good health and CMV-seronegative. Sequenced: PBMCs. This chain joins TRBV19 and TRBJ1-2, with 9 positions matching TRBD1. The DNA for the CDR3 is TGTGCCAGTAGCACCCTTCGTAACAGGGGGCGAGGTTCCGACTATGGCTACACCTTC. Its translation is CASSTLRNRGRGSDYGYTF.